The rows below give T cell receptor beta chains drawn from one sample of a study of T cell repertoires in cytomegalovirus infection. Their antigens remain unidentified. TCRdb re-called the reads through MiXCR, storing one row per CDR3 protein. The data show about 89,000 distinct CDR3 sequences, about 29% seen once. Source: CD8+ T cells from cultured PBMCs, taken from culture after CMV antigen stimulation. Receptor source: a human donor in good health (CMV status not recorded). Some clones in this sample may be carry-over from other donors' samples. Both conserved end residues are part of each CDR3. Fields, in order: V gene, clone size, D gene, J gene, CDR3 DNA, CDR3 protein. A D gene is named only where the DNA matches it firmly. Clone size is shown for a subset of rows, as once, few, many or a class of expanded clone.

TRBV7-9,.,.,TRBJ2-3,TGTGCCAGCCTCTCCGGACTTCAAAGCACAGATACGCAGTATTTT,CASLSGLQSTDTQYF
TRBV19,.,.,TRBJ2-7,TGTGCCAGTAGTATAGCCAGCGGTGGGATTGTCCCCTACGAGCAGTACTTC,CASSIASGGIVPYEQYF
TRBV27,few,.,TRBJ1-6,TGTGCCAGCAGTTTATGGGGGAATTCACCCCTCCACTTT,CASSLWGNSPLHF
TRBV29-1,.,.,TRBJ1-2,TGCAGCGTTGATGTCCGGGACGGACCTTACTTC,CSVDVRDGPYF
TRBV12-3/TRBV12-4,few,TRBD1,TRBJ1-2,TGTGCCAGCAGTCCGCAGGACAGGGGGCAAAGTGGCTACACCTTC,CASSPQDRGQSGYTF
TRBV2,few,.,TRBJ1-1,TGTGCCAGCACCATGACAGAAGACACTGAAGCTTTCTTT,CASTMTEDTEAFF
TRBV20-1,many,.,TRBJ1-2,TGCAGTGCCAAAGACGGGGCCACCTATGGCTACACCTTC,CSAKDGATYGYTF
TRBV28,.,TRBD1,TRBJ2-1,TGTGCCAGCAGTTTAGTCCCCCAGGGGGCGAATGAGCAGTTCTTC,CASSLVPQGANEQFF
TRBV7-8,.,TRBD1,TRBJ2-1,TGTGCCAGCAGCCAGAGCCCGAAGACAGGGGGGCGATTCCCTTACAATGGGCAGTTCTTC,CASSQSPKTGGRFPYNGQFF
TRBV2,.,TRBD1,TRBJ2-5,TGTGCCAGCAGTGAAGGGACAGGGGGAAGAGAGACCCAGTACTTC,CASSEGTGGRETQYF
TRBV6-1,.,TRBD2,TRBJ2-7,TGTGCCAGCATCGGACATATCAGCGGGGGCTACTCCTACGAGCAGTACTTC,CASIGHISGGYSYEQYF
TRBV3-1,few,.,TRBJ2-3,TGTGCCAGCAGCTTAGGGGATGGCAACACAGATACGCAGTATTTT,CASSLGDGNTDTQYF
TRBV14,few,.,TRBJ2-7,TGTGCCAGCAGCCAAGCTCAGGGGGGGCTTACCTACGAGCAGTACTTC,CASSQAQGGLTYEQYF
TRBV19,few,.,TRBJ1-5,TGTGCCAGTAGTATGATGGACATCTCCAATCAGCCCCAGCATTTT,CASSMMDISNQPQHF
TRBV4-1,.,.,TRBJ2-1,TGCGCCAGCAGCTCAGAAAGGGGGGAGGAGCAGTTCTTC,CASSSERGEEQFF
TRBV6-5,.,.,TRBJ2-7,TGTGCCAGCAGTTACTCCCCAGGAAGCTCCTACGAGCAGTACTTC,CASSYSPGSSYEQYF
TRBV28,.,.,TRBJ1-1,TGTGCCAGCAGCCCTCTCCTCGTGACAAAACGGAGTGAAGCTTTCTTT,CASSPLLVTKRSEAFF
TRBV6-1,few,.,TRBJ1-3,TGTGCCAGCAGTCGACCGGACTCTGGAAACACCATATATTTT,CASSRPDSGNTIYF
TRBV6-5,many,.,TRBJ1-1,TGTGCCAGCAGTTACTCGAGCAGTTCGAACACTGAAGCTTTCTTT,CASSYSSSSNTEAFF
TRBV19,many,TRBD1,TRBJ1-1,TGTGCCACGGACAGGGGGCAAAGCACTGAAGCTTTCTTT,CATDRGQSTEAFF
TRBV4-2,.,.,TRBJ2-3,TGTGCCAGCAGCCAAGTTCCGGGGCCAGATACGCAGTATTTT,CASSQVPGPDTQYF
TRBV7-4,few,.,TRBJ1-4,TGTGCCAGCAGCTTAGAGGACGTAACAACTAATGAAAAACTGTTTTTT,CASSLEDVTTNEKLFF
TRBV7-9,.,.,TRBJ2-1,TGTGCCAGCAGCTTAGCGCTTTGGGAGCAGTTCTTC,CASSLALWEQFF
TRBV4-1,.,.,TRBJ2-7,TGCGCCAGCAGCCTGATCGGTGGGGTCTTCTACGAGCAGTACTTC,CASSLIGGVFYEQYF
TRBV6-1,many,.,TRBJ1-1,TGTGCCAGCAGGTCGATTCCATTAGCTTTCTTT,CASRSIPLAFF
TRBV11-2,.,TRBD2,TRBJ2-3,TGTGCCAGCAGCCTTAAGGGGACTAGCGGGACCTACACAGATACGCAGTATTTT,CASSLKGTSGTYTDTQYF
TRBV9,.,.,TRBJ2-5,TGTGCCAGCAGCTTGGGGTCGGGTGCGGAGACCCAGTACTTC,CASSLGSGAETQYF
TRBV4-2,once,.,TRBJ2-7,TGTGCCAGCAGCCAAGAGGACATGGCCTCGGTTGAGCAGTACTTC,CASSQEDMASVEQYF
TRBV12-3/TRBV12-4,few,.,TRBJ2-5,TGTGCCAGCAGTTTGGTGGGGCCCCAAGAGACCCAGTACTTC,CASSLVGPQETQYF
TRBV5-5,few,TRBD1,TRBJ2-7,TGTGCCAGCAGCGTAACAGGGGGCAACTCCGGCGAGCAGTACTTC,CASSVTGGNSGEQYF